A single sample is the source of the 16 T cell receptor beta chains below, sequenced in a study of early stage breast cancer tumors. Clones were sequenced by immunoSEQ multiplex PCR, and TCRdb holds only the in-frame ones, with some missing. The sample lists roughly 57,000 clones, 80% to 95% occurring once. Sequenced material: blood. These receptors all stem from a person aged 65-85 years with breast cancer.

The V gene is TRBV9, the J gene TRBJ2-3, with 7 bases that match TRBD1. The CDR3 totals 16 residues. The junction had 7 bases not matched to a gene; V was cut back by 2 bases and J by 1 base. Germline lookup yields CDR1 SGDLS and CDR2 YYNGEE. As DNA, the CDR3 is TGTGCCAGCAGCGTCGAGACAGGGTCGGGCACAGATACGCAGTATTTT. Protein: CASSVETGSGTDTQYF.

The chain is built from TRBV30 and TRBJ2-2; 13 positions agree with TRBD2. Germline V CDR1 and CDR2: GTSNPN, SVGIG (reference sequence). V dropped 2 bases and J dropped 5; count of bases not matched to a gene: 2. The CDR3 is made up of 15 amino acids. The CDR3 sequence is CAWSWGLAGTGELFF. The CDR3, as DNA: TGTGCCTGGAGTTGGGGACTAGCGGGGACCGGGGAGCTGTTTTTT.

This clone was counted a single time. The chain has TRBV10-3 and TRBJ2-3; 7 positions agree with TRBD2. CDR1 ENHRY and CDR2 SYGVKD come from the germline V gene. The CDR3 is made up of 13 amino acids. The ends lost 10 bases at V and 6 bases at J; junction bases unmatched: 10. The DNA of the CDR3 is TGTGCCAGCCGGGCGGGGGTTACGGATACGCAGTATTTT. Encoded protein: CASRAGVTDTQYF.

The chain employs TRBV7-2 and TRBJ2-5, with 8 bases matching TRBD1. This CDR3 region has 12 residues. Germline V gives CDR1 SGHTA, CDR2 FQGNSA. J gave up 7 bases and V 4 bases, and 2 bases lay outside the gene matches. The CDR3 reads CASSSQGATQYF. CDR3 nucleotide sequence: TGTGCCAGCAGCTCCCAGGGGGCGACCCAGTACTTC.

The chain recombines TRBV10-3 with TRBJ1-1, with D perhaps matching TRBD1 (5 bases). Trimming pared 8 bases from V and 3 bases from J, leaving 10 bases between. Per germline, CDR1 ENHRY and CDR2 SYGVKD. CDR3 size: 12 residues. The DNA of the CDR3 is TGTGCCATCGGTCAGGGTGACACTGAAGCTTTCTTT. It is translated as CAIGQGDTEAFF.

This clone has a handful of counts. The rearrangement joins TRBV5-1 to TRBJ1-2; no definite D call. The CDR3 runs to 12 residues. V shed 7 bases and J shed 4 bases, with 11 bases lying between them. The germline V gene encodes CDR1 SGHRS and CDR2 YFSETQ. CDR3 loop: CASRESAYGYTF. The CDR3 DNA reads as TGCGCCAGCCGGGAATCCGCCTATGGCTACACCTTC.

The V gene is TRBV19, the J gene TRBJ2-3; 7 nucleotides agree with TRBD1. Germline assignment: CDR1 LNHDA and CDR2 SQIVND (reference sequence). The CDR3 totals 16 residues. V shed 0 bases and J 1 base; nucleotides not matched to a gene: 4. The CDR3 sequence is CASSIDPGTGTDTQYF. CDR3 in DNA: TGTGCCAGTAGTATAGATCCCGGGACAGGCACAGATACGCAGTATTTT.

The chain joins TRBV6-5 to TRBJ1-2, with a tentative D call TRBD1 (6 bases). Germline CDR1 reads MNHEY; CDR2 reads SVGAGI. V was trimmed by 5 bases and J by 3 bases, leaving 13 bases between them. This CDR3 region has 14 residues. The chain's CDR3 is CASSGPQGHYGYTF. CDR3 in DNA: TGTGCCAGCAGTGGCCCACAGGGCCACTATGGCTACACCTTC.

The rearrangement joins TRBV2 to TRBJ2-1; D is unresolved. This CDR3 has 11 amino acids. V lost 4 bases and J lost 11, with 9 bases in between. Germline CDR1 is SNHLY and CDR2 is FYNNEI. The CDR3 protein is CASSASRKQFF. The CDR3 coding sequence is TGTGCCAGCAGTGCGTCGAGGAAGCAGTTCTTC.

CDR3 loop: CASSFNSGGNYEQYF. In DNA form, the CDR3 reads TGTGCCAGCAGCTTTAACAGCGGAGGAAACTACGAGCAGTACTTC. This chain connects TRBV7-2 to TRBJ2-7, with D perhaps TRBD2 (5 bases). CDR3 size: 15 residues. Germline V gives CDR1 SGHTA, CDR2 FQGNSA. Trimming cost V 3 bases and J 3 bases, with 15 bases left between them.

This chain links TRBV4-3 with TRBJ2-3; TRBD1 matches at 7 bases. The V and J ends lost 1 base and 0 bases, in that order; junction bases with no gene match: 4. The CDR3 is 16 residues long. The germline V gene encodes CDR1 LGHNA and CDR2 YSLEER. CDR3 protein: CASSQGPGQSTDTQYF. The CDR3 DNA sequence: TGCGCCAGCAGCCAAGGGCCGGGACAGAGCACAGATACGCAGTATTTT.

The rearrangement joins TRBV28 to TRBJ2-3; TRBD1 matches at 7 bases. The J segment lost 2 bases and the V segment lost 4 bases, leaving 6 bases of the junction unmatched. Germline CDR1 and CDR2: MDHEN and SYDVKM. The CDR3 is 15 amino acids. This CDR3 reads CASSSPGQPTDTQYF. The CDR3 nucleotides read TGTGCCAGCAGTTCGCCGGGACAGCCCACAGATACGCAGTATTTT.

The chain links TRBV7-2 to TRBJ1-1; TRBD1 agrees at 7 bases. Trimming cost V 2 bases and J 11 bases; bases outside gene matches: 14. Germline V gene data show CDR1 as SGHTA and CDR2 as FQGNSA. The length of the CDR3 is 15 residues. As DNA, the CDR3 is TGTGCCAGCAGCTTAAGACAGGGCAATTTAGATATGGCTTTCTTT. Translated, it gives CASSLRQGNLDMAFF.

The chain links TRBV5-1 to TRBJ2-5; 7 nucleotides line up with TRBD2. The CDR3 is 11 amino acids. With V trimmed by 7 bases and J by 3 bases, 0 bases remained unmatched. The germline V gene has CDR1 SGHRS and CDR2 YFSETQ. The CDR3 nucleotides read TGCGCCAGCGGGAGGGAAGAGACCCAGTACTTC. Translated, it gives CASGREETQYF.

This clone showed up just once. The J gene is TRBJ2-3, the V gene TRBV19, with D possibly TRBD2 on 5 matching bases. CDR1 LNHDA and CDR2 SQIVND come from the germline V gene (reference sequence). V was pared by 3 bases and J by 9 bases, with 22 bases between. The CDR3 spans 16 residues. In nucleotides, the CDR3 is TGTGCCAGTAGTATCATTGAGGGAGCCGGTCAGGACACGCAGTATTTT. It encodes CASSIIEGAGQDTQYF. Full variable domain (outside the CDR3, taken from reference TRBV19 and TRBJ2-3): DGGITQSPKYLFRKEGQNVTLSCEQNLNHDAMYWYRQDPGQGLRLIYYSQIVNDFQKGDIAEGYSVSREKKESFPLTVTSAQKNPTAFYLCASSIIEGAGQDTQYFGPGTRLTVL.

This CDR3 is CASSKQGYEQYF. CDR3 DNA: TGTGCCAGCAGCAAACAGGGCTACGAGCAGTACTTC. The chain has TRBV7-2 and TRBJ2-7, with a weak D call TRBD1 (6 bases). Looked up from germline, CDR1 is SGHTA and CDR2 is FQGNSA. CDR3 length: 12 residues. V lost 5 bases to trimming and J lost 3 bases, with 8 bases between them.